A selection of T cell receptor beta chains follows, all from one sample in a study of vaccination and CD4 T cells after COVID-19. Each CDR3 protein is one row after TCRdb ran MiXCR on the PCR reads. This sample carries roughly 15,000 distinct CDR3 sequences, under 80% of them seen once, and the ten largest clones take about 10%. Their antigens remain unidentified. The material sequenced was CD4+ T cells from blood, cultured in vitro. These receptors all stem from a human donor who had recovered from COVID-19. CDR3s include the opening cysteine and the closing phenylalanine or tryptophan. The order of the fields is V gene, J gene, CDR3 protein.

>TRBV25-1|TRBJ2-3
CASSEGASSTDTQYF
>TRBV29-1|TRBJ2-3
CSVATSGNTDTQYF
>TRBV12-3/TRBV12-4|TRBJ1-2
CASSSGQGVGYTF
>TRBV10-1|TRBJ2-5
CASSSGTANQETQYF
>TRBV20-1|TRBJ2-2
CSAKTGGGTGELFF
>TRBV20-1|TRBJ1-6
CSARTGAGSPLHF
>TRBV28|TRBJ1-5
CASSLTAGGSNQPQHF
>TRBV19|TRBJ1-2
CASSISSLYGYTF
>TRBV27|TRBJ1-1
CASISSSTGLLNTEAFF
>TRBV24-1|TRBJ2-1
CATSDSLAGGYNEQFF
>TRBV5-1|TRBJ2-5
CASSLAGGPEETQYF
>TRBV12-3/TRBV12-4|TRBJ1-5
CASSLGGAQPQHF
>TRBV20-1|TRBJ2-1
CSAWTSGRGEQFF
>TRBV27|TRBJ1-2
CASNPVGGRNFYGYTF
>TRBV28|TRBJ2-7
CASSLGYEQYF
>TRBV6-5|TRBJ2-2
CASSYDGTGLTGELFF
>TRBV28|TRBJ2-7
CASSLGREGEQYF
>TRBV12-3/TRBV12-4|TRBJ1-5
CASRRTGFNQPQHF
>TRBV6-2/TRBV6-3|TRBJ2-1
CASNDPGQGIDNEQFF
>TRBV7-2|TRBJ2-7
CASSYDRWYEQYF
>TRBV14|TRBJ2-1
CASSPTGVSNEQFF
>TRBV5-1|TRBJ2-5
CASSLVTGQETQYF
>TRBV4-3|TRBJ1-5
CASSQDRGQPQHF
>TRBV7-9|TRBJ1-5
CASSGTGGGDQPQHF
>TRBV7-6|TRBJ1-6
CASSPDQNSPLHF
>TRBV2|TRBJ2-7
CASSDQLEGEQYF
>TRBV29-1|TRBJ2-5
CSVDTGGWETQYF
>TRBV6-1|TRBJ2-3
CASRPAATDTQYF
>TRBV11-3|TRBJ2-7
CASSPGAGLAGPYEQYF
>TRBV6-1|TRBJ2-5
CASSRGIGASETQYF
>TRBV2|TRBJ1-3
CASSDRYSGNTIYF
>TRBV14|TRBJ1-5
CASRWGAHQPQHF
>TRBV7-2|TRBJ1-5
CASSSGTEPGGAQHF
>TRBV5-1|TRBJ1-1
CASSSQGGGTEAFF
>TRBV27|TRBJ1-6
CASSLSSGTPTPLHF
>TRBV19|TRBJ1-6
CASQLESSPLHF
>TRBV11-2|TRBJ2-1
CASSYRDPSSYNEQFF
>TRBV20-1|TRBJ2-2
CSARRLSNTGELFF
>TRBV7-6|TRBJ1-2
CASSHGTGGSGGYTF
>TRBV6-1|TRBJ2-3
CASLSSGTDTQYF
>TRBV6-1|TRBJ1-2
CASSETLRTYGYTF
>TRBV6-1|TRBJ1-5
CASAQLYSNQPQHF
>TRBV20-1|TRBJ2-3
CSARTSGRNTQYF
>TRBV3-1|TRBJ1-1
CASSWGGMNTEAFF
>TRBV6-1|TRBJ1-1
CASSEPPGKAFF
>TRBV19|TRBJ1-6
CASSPGQGNSPLHF
>TRBV7-9|TRBJ2-5
CASSLGTVLVSQYF
>TRBV27|TRBJ1-2
CASSPKLDRPNYGYTF
>TRBV18|TRBJ1-2
CASSPERQGIGYTF
>TRBV18|TRBJ2-5
CASSGIETGAQETQYF
>TRBV7-3|TRBJ2-2
CASSLSLAGVSTGELFF
>TRBV20-1|TRBJ1-4
CSVADLQATNEKLFF
>TRBV20-1|TRBJ1-4
CSARGYREGRVNEKLFF
>TRBV20-1|TRBJ1-5
CSAKPGLSNQPQHF
>TRBV28|TRBJ2-1
CASSLSGTSSYNEQFF
>TRBV20-1|TRBJ2-3
CSASPTDSSTDTQYF